The 15 T cell receptor beta chains below were found in one sample sequenced in a study of CD8 T cells in Susac syndrome. Random hexamers were used to reverse transcribe roughly 0.45 to 1 ug of RNA. TCRdb fed the immunoSEQ multiplex PCR reads into MiXCR, producing one record per CDR3 protein. The sample has about 60,000 distinct CDR3 sequences, approximately 94% seen once. Sample: CD8+ T cells from PBMCs. Receptors were obtained from a human donor in good health.

The chain couples TRBV3-1 to TRBJ2-7; D is possibly TRBD1 or TRBD2 (5 bases each). The V end was cut by 0 bases, the J end by 3 bases, with 9 bases between. The CDR3 consists of 14 residues. The germline gives CDR1 LGHDT, CDR2 YNNKEL (reference sequence). CDR3 nucleotides: TGTGCCAGCAGCCAAGATTGGGGGTACTACGAGCAGTACTTC. As protein: CASSQDWGYYEQYF.

This sequence joins TRBV4-1 and TRBJ2-7; D is possibly TRBD1 or TRBD2 (5 bases each). With 0 bases removed from V and 4 bases from J, the gap between germline ends came to 10 bases. This CDR3 is 14 amino acids long. Germline V lookup: CDR1 MGHRA, CDR2 YSYEKL. CDR3 sequence (DNA): TGCGCCAGCAGCCAAGATGAGTGGGGGTACGAGCAGTACTTC. It yields the protein CASSQDEWGYEQYF.

This clonotype was found once. J is TRBJ1-2 and V is TRBV25-1, with D unclear. The CDR3 consists of 12 residues. Per germline, CDR1 MGHDK and CDR2 SYGVNS. The V end lost 7 bases, the J end lost 4 bases, and 10 bases lay between the germline ends. The CDR3 loop is CASTGGGYGYTF. In DNA form, the CDR3 reads TGTGCCAGCACGGGCGGAGGCTATGGCTACACCTTC.

V gene TRBV6-6 combines with J gene TRBJ1-2; the D gene is possibly TRBD1 (6 bases). The CDR3 is made up of 15 amino acids. Trimming pared 8 bases from V and 4 bases from J, leaving 20 bases between. Germline values: CDR1 MNHNY, CDR2 SVGAGI (reference sequence). This CDR3 reads CASALAGEGIYGYTF. The DNA for the CDR3 is TGTGCCAGCGCCCTGGCAGGGGAAGGAATCTATGGCTACACCTTC.

This chain connects TRBV10-1 to TRBJ2-5; D gene ambiguous. The germline CDR1 and CDR2 sequences are WNHNN and SYGVQD (reference sequence). V gave up 0 bases and J gave up 1 base, with 6 bases separating them. CDR3 length equals 14 residues. CDR3 sequence (DNA): TGCGCCAGCAGTGAGTCGGGGTTCCAAGAGACCCAGTACTTC. Amino acids: CASSESGFQETQYF.

This chain links TRBV29-1 with TRBJ2-7; D gene uncertain. The length of the CDR3 is 12 residues. Trimming took off 3 bases at V and 3 bases at J, with 9 bases between the two ends. Germline V gives CDR1 SQVTM, CDR2 ANQGSEA. The CDR3 protein is CSVEVNDYEQYF. The DNA for the CDR3 is TGCAGCGTTGAGGTGAACGACTACGAGCAGTACTTC.

V is TRBV11-3 and J is TRBJ2-2; D is ambiguous. Trimming left V 0 bases short and J 2 bases short, with 16 bases between. Germline V gene sequence: CDR1 SGHNT, CDR2 YENEEA. This CDR3 has 18 amino acids. CDR3: CASSLEVLGLNNTGELFF. In DNA form, the CDR3 reads TGTGCCAGCAGCTTAGAGGTCCTCGGCCTGAATAACACCGGGGAGCTGTTTTTT.

The genes are TRBV4-2 and TRBJ1-5; no clear D. V gave up 1 base and J gave up 6 bases, with 10 bases separating them. The CDR3 length is 14 residues. Germline V gene data show CDR1 as LGHNA and CDR2 as YNFKEQ. The CDR3 nucleotides read TGTGCCAGCAGCCAAGGGGCTCCAGCTCAGCCCCAGCATTTT. This encodes CASSQGAPAQPQHF.

The V gene is TRBV12-5, the J gene TRBJ2-2; tentatively, D is TRBD1 (6 bases). Germline CDR1 is LGHNT and CDR2 is FRNRAP. The germline V and J ends were trimmed by 2 bases and 7 bases, with 14 bases remaining between them. This CDR3 is built from 15 residues. The CDR3 protein is CASGLRQGIDGELFF. CDR3 in DNA: TGTGCTAGTGGTTTGCGGCAGGGGATAGACGGGGAGCTGTTTTTT.

The chain has TRBV5-4 and TRBJ2-7, with D perhaps TRBD1 (5 bases). From germline, CDR1 is SGHNT and CDR2 YYREEE (reference sequence). The CDR3 consists of 15 residues. Trimming cost V 0 bases and J 3 bases, with 13 bases left between them. The CDR3 loop reads CASSLAPREFYEQYF. The CDR3 nucleotides are TGTGCCAGCAGCTTGGCCCCCAGGGAATTCTACGAGCAGTACTTC. Combining the CDR3 with reference TRBV5-4 and TRBJ2-7 gives the whole variable domain ETGVTQSPTHLIKTRGQQVTLRCSSQSGHNTVSWYQQALGQGPQFIFQYYREEENGRGNFPPRFSGLQFPNYSSELNVNALELDDSALYLCASSLAPREFYEQYFGPGTRLTVT.

The V and J genes are TRBV13 and TRBJ2-7, with 8 positions matching TRBD2. Germline V gene data show CDR1 as PRHDT and CDR2 as FYEKMQ (reference sequence). This CDR3 is built from 14 residues. After removal of 10 bases from V and 2 bases from J, the junction contained 10 bases not matched to a gene. CDR3 in DNA: TGTGCCACCTCCCGGGAGGGCGAACCCTACGAGCAGTACTTC. Translation gives CATSREGEPYEQYF. Variable domain in full (rest from reference TRBV13 and TRBJ2-7): AAGVIQSPRHLIKEKRETATLKCYPIPRHDTVYWYQQGPGQDPQFLISFYEKMQSDKGSIPDRFSAQQFSDYHSELNMSSLELGDSALYFCATSREGEPYEQYFGPGTRLTVT.

This clonotype was seen a few times. V is TRBV29-1 and J is TRBJ2-7, with a tentative D call TRBD2 (6 bases). V was shortened by 4 bases and J by 0 bases, with 13 bases between the two germline ends. This CDR3 is built from 14 residues. From germline, CDR1 is SQVTM and CDR2 ANQGSEA. The DNA of the CDR3 is TGCAGCGTTGTAATGGGGGGTAACTCCTACGAGCAGTACTTC. Protein sequence: CSVVMGGNSYEQYF.

The chain combines TRBV7-9 with TRBJ2-1, with 12 nucleotides matching TRBD2. The V gene's germline CDR1 is SEHNR and CDR2 FQNEAQ (reference sequence). The CDR3 sequence is 16 residues long. Trimming removed 4 bases from V and 4 bases from J; junction bases left unmatched: 5. The CDR3 loop reads CASSSWTSGDYNEQFF. The CDR3 bases are TGTGCCAGCAGCTCCTGGACTAGCGGGGATTACAATGAGCAGTTCTTC.

DNA for the CDR3: TGTGCCAGCAGAACGAACCAAGAGACCCAGTACTTC. Its translation: CASRTNQETQYF. The rearrangement links TRBV27 to TRBJ2-5, with D uncertain. Germline assignment: CDR1 MNHEY and CDR2 SMNVEV (reference sequence). The CDR3 covers 12 residues. V lost 6 bases and J 0 bases, leaving 5 bases between the germline ends.

CDR3 DNA: TGTGCCAGCAGTTCCCCCGCCCAGACAGGGGCTGGGGCTACGCAGTATTTT. It is translated as CASSSPAQTGAGATQYF. The chain uses TRBV27 and TRBJ2-3; 8 bases align to TRBD1. Germline CDR1 is MNHEY and CDR2 is SMNVEV (reference sequence). The V gene end was trimmed by 4 bases and the J gene end by 8 bases; junction bases not matched to a gene: 17. This CDR3 has 17 amino acids.